The 10 T cell receptor beta chains reported below all come from one sample, sequenced in a study of blood T cell repertoires in COVID-19. Generated by immunoSEQ multiplex PCR, the TCRdb table keeps only in-frame clones and is missing some. Of roughly 43,000 clones listed, 87% are singletons. The specimen sequenced was peripheral blood. The receptors come from a man aged 60-69 years with active COVID-19.

This rearrangement joins TRBV9 to TRBJ1-4; maybe TRBD1 (5 bases). This CDR3 is 15 amino acids long. Looked up from germline, CDR1 is SGDLS and CDR2 is YYNGEE. Trimming pared 1 base from V and 8 bases from J, leaving 15 bases between. CDR3 sequence reads: CASSVTSGVQEKLFF. Written as DNA, the CDR3 is TGTGCCAGCAGCGTAACCTCGGGGGTTCAGGAAAAACTGTTTTTT.

This chain uses TRBV5-5 with TRBJ2-7; D unclear. V was pared by 0 bases and J by 4 bases, with 8 bases between. The germline CDR1 and CDR2 sequences are SGHKS and YYEKEE (reference sequence). This CDR3 contains 13 residues. CDR3 in amino acids: CASSLATGYEQYF. In nucleotides, the CDR3 is TGTGCCAGCAGCTTGGCCACCGGTTACGAGCAGTACTTC.

The gene calls are TRBV5-4 and TRBJ2-1; 11 bases map to TRBD2. Germline assignment: CDR1 SGHNT and CDR2 YYREEE (reference sequence). This CDR3 is 17 amino acids long. V dropped 3 bases and J dropped 6; count of bases not matched to a gene: 11. CDR3 loop: CASSSKKGLAELNEQFF. CDR3 sequence (DNA): TGTGCCAGCAGCTCAAAAAAGGGACTAGCGGAGCTCAATGAGCAGTTCTTC.

This chain links TRBV5-1 with TRBJ2-1; TRBD2 aligns across 10 bases. This CDR3 is built from 20 residues. Per germline, CDR1 SGHRS and CDR2 YFSETQ. The J segment lost 4 bases and the V segment lost 0 bases, leaving 16 bases of the junction unmatched. DNA for the CDR3: TGCGCCAGCAGCTTGGCCGGATTAGTCGCTAGCGGGAGTTATTACAATGAGCAGTTCTTC. It is translated as CASSLAGLVASGSYYNEQFF.

This clone appeared a single time. The V and J genes are TRBV5-4 and TRBJ1-4; 7 bases are shared with TRBD1. V lost 4 bases, J lost 4 bases, and 7 bases stayed unmatched. From germline, CDR1 is SGHNT and CDR2 YYREEE (reference sequence). This CDR3 comprises 15 residues. CDR3 region: CASSIRTGYNEKLFF. CDR3 DNA sequence: TGTGCCAGCAGCATTCGGACAGGATATAATGAAAAACTGTTTTTT. The variable domain in full, with the rest retrieved from reference TRBV5-4 and TRBJ1-4, is ETGVTQSPTHLIKTRGQQVTLRCSSQSGHNTVSWYQQALGQGPQFIFQYYREEENGRGNFPPRFSGLQFPNYSSELNVNALELDDSALYLCASSIRTGYNEKLFFGSGTQLSVL.

This chain joins TRBV3-1 (or the pseudogene TRBV3-2) and TRBJ2-3; a possible D gene is TRBD1 (5 bases). Germline V gene lookup returns CDR1 LGHDT and CDR2 YNNKEL (reference sequence). CDR3 length: 14 residues. Trimming took off 7 bases at V and 2 bases at J, with 13 bases between the two ends. The CDR3 DNA is TGTGCCAGCACGCGCAGGGAATACACAGATACGCAGTATTTT. Residues: CASTRREYTDTQYF.

The chain recombines TRBV3-1 (or the pseudogene TRBV3-2) with TRBJ1-1, with D possibly matching TRBD1 (5 bases). Germline loops: CDR1 LGHDT, CDR2 YNNKEL (reference sequence). The germline V and J ends were trimmed by 8 bases and 5 bases, with 18 bases remaining between them. The CDR3 extends over 14 amino acids. CDR3 protein: CASGEGVIGTEAFF. CDR3 sequence (DNA): TGTGCCAGCGGGGAAGGGGTTATAGGGACTGAAGCTTTCTTT.

The chain joins TRBV6-2 or TRBV6-3 to TRBJ1-2, with D perhaps TRBD1 (6 bases). The V and J ends lost 6 bases and 2 bases respectively, with 10 bases between them. Germline CDR1 and CDR2: MNHEY and SVGEGT. The CDR3 is 13 amino acids. CDR3 DNA sequence: TGTGCCAGCAGCCCGACAGGAAACTATGGCTACACCTTC. Encoded protein: CASSPTGNYGYTF.

V usage is TRBV11-2 and J usage is TRBJ2-7; a possible D gene is TRBD1 (6 bases). The length of the CDR3 is 12 residues. The germline gives CDR1 SGHAT, CDR2 FQNNGV. Trimming left V 4 bases short and J 6 bases short, with 10 bases between. CDR3 loop: CASSSGHSEQYF. DNA for the CDR3: TGTGCCAGCAGCTCGGGACACAGCGAGCAGTACTTC.

This chain joins TRBV5-1 and TRBJ2-7, with 8 positions matching TRBD1. J was trimmed by 6 bases and V by 4 bases; bases with no gene match: 15. The CDR3 covers 16 residues. The germline gives CDR1 SGHRS, CDR2 YFSETQ. CDR3 nucleotide sequence: TGCGCCAGCAGCATACGTTCCGGGACAGGTCTAGGCGAGCAGTACTTC. This sequence encodes CASSIRSGTGLGEQYF.